The source of this T cell receptor beta chain is a study of shared clonotypes between healthy human individuals. This clone came up once. Running of the assay took place at deep level. Some clones are missing from TCRdb's copy, which holds only in-frame ones; the method was immunoSEQ multiplex PCR. In the table there are millions of clones, roughly 96% of which are singletons. From germline, CDR1 is SGHRS and CDR2 YFSETQ. The CDR3 totals 16 residues. Trimming removed 5 bases at V and 5 bases at J, with 17 bases between. The TCR was taken from a man aged 18 to 29 in good health. The chain joins TRBV5-1 to TRBJ1-6; the D is unclear. Sequencing was performed on naive CD4+ T cells sorted from blood. Described subset: CD45RA+ positively selected. DNA of the CDR3: TGCGCCAGCAGTCCGTCGTGGAGAACGAATAATTCACCCCTCCACTTT. Translated: CASSPSWRTNNSPLHF.